This entry features one T cell receptor beta chain sequence. This clone's antigen is unknown. The record originates from a study of monozygotic twins with inflammatory bowel disease (dated by TCRdb to between 2017 and 2020). Regarding the complete study: The complete study included 28 monozygotic twin pairs: 19 IBD-discordant Danish pairs and nine German pairs, of which four were IBD-concordant and five were IBD-discordant. Disease-associated traits were sought mainly through comparisons between IBD patients and their genetically identical healthy co-twins within discordant pairs. Each individual had, on average, about 151 000 unique TCRalpha sequences and 181 000 unique TCRbeta sequences available for analysis.

An approximately 2.3 ml peripheral blood sample was drawn into PAXgene tubes per donor and stored at -80°C. Without any T cell sorting, total RNA was extracted from whole blood using the PAXgene blood miRNA kit on an automated QIAcube. Peripheral blood from monozygotic twin pairs, either concordant or discordant for inflammatory bowel disease, underwent deep TCRalpha and TCRbeta repertoire profiling that used unique molecular barcoding. Smoking habits were recorded for all twin pairs, and individuals were classified as current, former or never smokers. The CDR3 spans 14 residues, from the cysteine through the phenylalanine. The DNA is unrecorded. From the germline V gene, CDR1 is SGHTA and CDR2 is FQGNSA. Receptors were amplified or captured by 5' RACE. Each TCR library was prepared from 3,000 to 4,000 ng of total RNA. cDNA was synthesized with SMARTScribe reverse transcriptase in eight separate reactions per sample. Unique molecular identifiers containing a 6-nucleotide sample barcode were introduced through template switching during cDNA synthesis. TCRalpha and TCRbeta cDNA was amplified by two nested PCRs of around 16 and 10 cycles, with bead purification after each PCR. Before amplification, the cDNA was treated with uracil DNA-glycosylase and purified using the QIAquick PCR purification kit. In the second PCR, Illumina TruSeq-compatible adapters and sample-specific barcodes were added. Library quality and concentration were assessed using TapeStation and Qubit, and 4.5 to 6.5 ng of each library was pooled. The pooled libraries were sequenced with 2 x 100 bp reads and custom sequencing primers on an Illumina HiSeq2500 single-index Rapid Run. As for how the authors treated the data: MiGEC version 1.2.6 was used for UMI-based consensus assembly to correct PCR and sequencing errors. MiXCR version 2.1.1 was used to carry out V(D)J alignment, clonotype assembly and CDR3 extraction. Normalisation of gene usage, clonotype sharing and MAIT/NKT TCR abundance was achieved by analysing the top 1000, 10 000 and 20 000 clonotypes per sample. After downsampling to 27 000 UMIs, diversity was calculated as the inverse Simpson index using the vegan R package. Paired Mann-Whitney U tests were applied to discordant twin pairs, with Benjamini-Hochberg correction for multiple testing. TCRdb reprocessed the reads; each CDR3 protein sequence makes one entry, and DNA is unavailable. The V and J calls were determined by TCRdb, not by the authors. The table for this sample records about 210,000 distinct CDR3 sequences. Clones ranked in the top ten supply under 8.5% of the sample.

Results the study describes overall, beyond this receptor: Differing immunosuppressive treatments among patients may have added background noise and inter-individual variability to the repertoires. Different T cell subtypes could not be distinguished in the analysis. Fewer clonotypes were shared with other individuals by IBD patients than by healthy twins, most markedly in patients showing signs of disease activity. TCRbeta repertoire diversity, by inverse Simpson index, was decreased in IBD patients compared with their healthy co-twins. The results gave no support for a single strong signal or clonotype linked to IBD. No difference in repertoire similarity was observed between concordant and discordant twins, possibly owing to limited statistical power.

The specimen was blood. Recombination connected TRBV7-2 to TRBJ1-6; TCRdb selects TRBD1, and the lack of DNA leaves this call unchecked. This receptor was identified in a human donor with ulcerative colitis or Crohn's disease, or a healthy co-twin of an affected twin (not recorded which). The CDR3 amino acid sequence is: CASNHRQGGSPLHF.